The next 22 T cell receptor beta chains were all read from a single sample in a study of T-cell memory formation after mild COVID-19. From the 5' RACE reads, TCRdb called clonotypes with MiXCR, one entry per CDR3 protein. The sample carries 310,000 or so distinct CDR3 sequences, about 15% recorded once. The sample was PBMCs or a T cell subset sorted from them (not recorded which). These receptors originate from a man aged 18 to 29 who had mild COVID-19 (a few samples of this study predate the infection). Cell type and time point are not known.

This clonotype appeared a few times. The gene calls are TRBV4-1 and TRBJ2-5; 9 bases align to TRBD2. The germline gives CDR1 MGHRA, CDR2 YSYEKL. This CDR3 contains 16 residues. V lost 1 base and J lost 4; bases outside the gene matches: 7. CDR3 region: CASSQGAGGLLETQYF. In DNA form, the CDR3 reads TGCGCCAGCAGCCAAGGGGCGGGGGGGCTGTTAGAGACCCAGTACTTC.

In its sample, this clonotype was seen a few times. J is TRBJ2-2 and V is TRBV4-1, with D perhaps matching TRBD1 (5 bases). This CDR3 is 19 amino acids long. The germline V and J ends were trimmed by 3 bases and 0 bases, with 20 bases remaining between them. The germline V gene encodes CDR1 MGHRA and CDR2 YSYEKL. As DNA, the CDR3 is TGCGCCAGCAGCCACTTAAGAACAGGCCGGTTCGCGAACACCGGGGAGCTGTTTTTT. Protein product: CASSHLRTGRFANTGELFF.

This chain connects TRBV4-3 to TRBJ1-2; unclear D gene. CDR3 length: 12 residues. V shed 4 bases and J shed 8 bases, with 11 bases lying between them. Germline-derived CDR1 and CDR2 are LGHNA and YSLEER. The DNA of the CDR3 is TGCGCCAGCAGCCTGTCGGGTAGGGGCTACACCTTC. It is translated as CASSLSGRGYTF.

The rearrangement links TRBV4-1 to TRBJ2-7, with 8 bases lining up with TRBD1. This CDR3 is built from 15 residues. J was trimmed by 3 bases and V by 0 bases; bases with no gene match: 4. Per the germline V gene, CDR1 is MGHRA and CDR2 is YSYEKL. The CDR3 nucleotides read TGCGCCAGCAGCCAAGAGCCAGGGGGCAACTACGAGCAGTACTTC. It specifies CASSQEPGGNYEQYF.

This clonotype was seen many times. V gene TRBV29-1 combines with J gene TRBJ2-4, with TRBD2 identical over 12 bases. The germline V gene encodes CDR1 SQVTM and CDR2 ANQGSEA. V trimming: 6 bases; J trimming: 2 bases; junction bases outside the gene matches: 5. The CDR3 runs to 15 residues. CDR3 bases: TGCAGCGTGCAAGGACTAGCGGGGTCCAAAAACATTCAGTACTTC. Encoded protein: CSVQGLAGSKNIQYF.

This clonotype appeared many times. This chain connects TRBV20-1 to TRBJ1-1; D gene unclear. The CDR3 extends over 14 amino acids. Germline V gives CDR1 DFQATT, CDR2 SNEGSKA (reference sequence). V lost 3 bases and J 0 bases, leaving 11 bases between the germline ends. CDR3 nucleotide sequence: TGCAGTGCTAGTCCCGGCTACATGAACACTGAAGCTTTCTTT. It codes for CSASPGYMNTEAFF.

A few counts support this clonotype. This chain connects TRBV7-9 to TRBJ1-1; the D is unclear. Between the trimmed V and J ends, which lost 7 bases and 0 bases, there was a span of 6 bases. CDR1 and CDR2 from the germline V gene are SEHNR and FQNEAQ (reference sequence). The CDR3 is made up of 12 amino acids. The CDR3 DNA follows: TGTGCCAGCAACGAGATGAACACTGAAGCTTTCTTT. Amino acids: CASNEMNTEAFF.

The chain joins TRBV5-1 to TRBJ1-6; D unresolved. Germline V lookup: CDR1 SGHRS, CDR2 YFSETQ. The CDR3 has 16 residues. The V end lost 0 bases, the J end lost 8 bases, and 15 bases lay between the germline ends. CDR3 protein: CASSLATSSIDSPLHF. The CDR3 DNA is TGCGCCAGCAGCTTGGCCACCTCGTCCATTGATTCACCCCTCCACTTT.

The chain employs TRBV4-3 and TRBJ1-2; TRBD1 might be the D (5 bases). CDR3 length: 14 amino acids. V gave up 4 bases and J gave up 4 bases, with 13 bases separating them. From germline, CDR1 is LGHNA and CDR2 YSLEER. For the CDR3, the DNA is TGCGCCAGCAGCCCCCATCCCGGGGCCTATGGCTACACCTTC. It is translated as CASSPHPGAYGYTF.

Notes on this clonotype: A read error is likely, as this CDR3 ends without the conserved phenylalanine or tryptophan. This rearrangement joins TRBV3-1 to TRBJ2-5; TRBD2 might be the D (5 bases). Germline loops: CDR1 LGHDT, CDR2 YNNKEL (reference sequence). This CDR3 comprises 11 residues. The germline V and J ends were trimmed by 7 bases and 5 bases, with 8 bases remaining between them. CDR3 in amino acids: CASIRGETQYL. In DNA, the CDR3 is TGTGCCAGCATCAGAGGGGAGACCCAGTACTTA.

This clonotype was observed a handful of times. V and J are TRBV10-3 and TRBJ2-7; D remains unclear. V was cut by 6 bases and J by 0 bases, with 6 bases left in between. This CDR3 is built from 12 residues. CDR1 is ENHRY and CDR2 is SYGVKD in the germline V gene. In DNA form, the CDR3 reads TGTGCCATCAGGGGCAACTCCTACGAGCAGTACGTC. Translation gives CAIRGNSYEQYV.

The chain employs TRBV7-9 and TRBJ2-1; 14 bases agree with TRBD2. Germline V lookup: CDR1 SEHNR, CDR2 FQNEAQ (reference sequence). This CDR3 contains 17 residues. Losses at the gene ends were 3 bases for V and 2 bases for J; bases not matched to a gene: 3. CDR3 sequence reads: CASSLRLAGGPYNEQFF. The CDR3 DNA sequence: TGTGCCAGCAGCTTGAGACTAGCGGGGGGGCCCTACAATGAGCAGTTCTTC.

This clonotype occurred many times. V usage is TRBV5-1 and J usage is TRBJ2-5; no firm D call. The V end lost 5 bases, the J end lost 5 bases, and 13 bases lay between the germline ends. CDR3 size: 13 residues. CDR1 and CDR2 (germline): SGHRS, YFSETQ. CDR3 sequence (DNA): TGCGCCAGCAGGCTTGGTTACCGGGAGACCCAGTACTTC. It specifies CASRLGYRETQYF.

The rearrangement links TRBV11-2 to TRBJ2-5, with TRBD2 as a possible D gene (6 bases). V was cut by 1 base and J by 2 bases, with 11 bases left in between. The CDR3 totals 15 residues. Per germline, CDR1 SGHAT and CDR2 FQNNGV. CDR3 residues: CASSLAPGGQETQYF. The CDR3 nucleotides are TGTGCCAGCAGCTTAGCCCCTGGGGGGCAAGAGACCCAGTACTTC.

A word on this clonotype: The junction does not match germline at one end; this may be a read error. The genes are TRBV5-4 and TRBJ1-2; 12 bases fit TRBD1. The CDR3 consists of 19 residues. Germline values: CDR1 SGHNT, CDR2 YYREEE (reference sequence). This CDR3 reads CASSSPTGTGGVGLYGFTF. CDR3 DNA sequence: TGTGCCAGCAGCTCACCAACCGGGACAGGGGGCGTGGGGCTCTATGGCTTCACCTTC.

The chain is built from TRBV5-4 and TRBJ1-1, with TRBD1 as a possible D gene (5 bases). Trimming cost V 0 bases and J 6 bases, with 9 bases left between them. CDR1 is SGHNT, CDR2 YYREEE, per germline (reference sequence). The CDR3 covers 13 residues. CDR3 coding DNA: TGTGCCAGCAGCTTGGAGGGGTACTCTGAAGCTTTCTTT. Translation gives CASSLEGYSEAFF.

This chain connects TRBV10-2 to TRBJ2-6; 7 bases align to TRBD2. Germline V gene lookup returns CDR1 WSHSY and CDR2 SAAADI. This CDR3 contains 17 residues. Trimming at V came to 4 bases and at J to 0 bases, leaving 6 bases not matched to a gene. CDR3 protein: CASSGGGTNSGANVLTF. The DNA of the CDR3 is TGCGCCAGCAGTGGTGGGGGGACTAACTCTGGGGCCAACGTCCTGACTTTC.

For the CDR3, the DNA is TGTGCCAGCAGCCGGGCGGGGGGAATGCAAGAGACCCAGTACTTC. Translated, it gives CASSRAGGMQETQYF. The chain joins TRBV28 to TRBJ2-5; 8 nucleotides agree with TRBD2. Germline CDR1 reads MDHEN; CDR2 reads SYDVKM. J lost 2 bases, V lost 6 bases, and 8 bases had no gene match. CDR3 length: 15 amino acids.

The rearrangement joins TRBV20-1 to TRBJ2-1, with a possible D match to TRBD1 (5 bases). CDR3 size: 14 residues. V gave up 1 base and J gave up 5 bases, with 12 bases separating them. Germline V gene data show CDR1 as DFQATT and CDR2 as SNEGSKA (reference sequence). CDR3 residues: CSARVGPADNEQFF. DNA of the CDR3: TGCAGTGCTAGAGTGGGGCCCGCCGACAATGAGCAGTTCTTC.

J is TRBJ2-5 and V is TRBV7-2; 12 nucleotides line up with TRBD2. Germline V gene sequence: CDR1 SGHTA, CDR2 FQGNSA. V was clipped by 5 bases and J by 3 bases; unmatched bases: 4. The CDR3 is 15 residues long. The CDR3 DNA follows: TGTGCCAGCAGCCTACTAGCGGGGGGTGAAGAGACCCAGTACTTC. Protein sequence: CASSLLAGGEETQYF.

This clonotype was seen more than once but under ten times. V and J are TRBV20-1 and TRBJ2-3; no reliable D call. The CDR3 runs to 15 residues. Germline lookup yields CDR1 DFQATT and CDR2 SNEGSKA (reference sequence). Between the trimmed V and J ends, which lost 3 bases and 0 bases, there was a span of 13 bases. The CDR3 sequence: CSARSAVTSTDTQYF. CDR3 DNA sequence: TGCAGTGCTAGGTCCGCGGTGACTAGCACAGATACGCAGTATTTT.

This clonotype was detected a few times. The rearrangement uses TRBV14 and TRBJ1-6; D remains unclear. The V gene lost 5 bases and the J gene lost 9 bases, with 11 bases spanning the gap. Per the germline V gene, CDR1 is SGHDN and CDR2 is FVKESK. The CDR3 sequence is 13 residues long. Here the CDR3 reads CASSGAPASPLHF. CDR3 DNA sequence: TGTGCCAGCAGCGGTGCCCCAGCTTCACCCCTCCACTTT.